This T cell receptor (beta chain) was recorded in a study of cytomegalovirus exposure and HLA in healthy donors. As to this clone: As yet, its antigen is unknown.

PCR was performed using 60 Vbeta and 13 Jbeta primers. Sequencing used immunoSEQ multiplex PCR; TCRdb keeps in-frame clones, though not all of them. Of some 150,000 clones listed, about 8.9% were seen once; the top ten hold under 2%. Deletions cut 0 bases from V and 1 base from J, with 9 bases between. CDR1 is SEHNR, CDR2 FQNEAQ, per germline (reference sequence). The CDR3 totals 15 residues. The study, taken as a whole, reports: Immune exposure information comprised only CMV serostatus. Trimming of TCR beta V- and J-genes showed a link, identified in a later analysis, to a missense DCLRE1C variant. The classifier reportedly diagnosed cytomegalovirus status with high sensitivity and specificity.

Likely unrecorded immune exposures existed in these nominally healthy donors. The sequence came from a man aged 45-65 years in good health and CMV-seronegative. The V call is TRBV7-9, the J call TRBJ1-1; D is unclear. The specimen was PBMCs. This chain's CDR3 is CASSLAGGPNTEAFF. CDR3 DNA sequence: TGTGCCAGCAGCTTAGCGGGCGGGCCGAACACTGAAGCTTTCTTT.